This T cell receptor beta chain stems from a study of cytomegalovirus exposure and HLA in healthy donors. In the case of this clone: What it binds is unknown.

Use of 60 Vbeta and 13 Jbeta primers characterized the PCR. The protocol was immunoSEQ multiplex PCR, while the TCRdb copy is restricted to in-frame clones and leaves out a portion. The table has over 200,000 clones, around 73% seen once. Study-wide findings and caveats: The study listed about 150 cytomegalovirus-associated TCR beta chains. The classifier, whose performance was assessed in both the original and validation cohorts, reportedly diagnosed cytomegalovirus status with high specificity and sensitivity. A later analysis reportedly identified an Asian-associated ancestry cluster as carrying fewer N-insertions than the 666-donor mean.

V dropped 6 bases and J dropped 7 bases, with 15 bases sitting between them. Germline V gene data show CDR1 as MGHDK and CDR2 as SYGVNS. The CDR3 loop spans 14 amino acids. This TCR derives from a male donor in good health and CMV-seronegative. Source material: PBMCs. The V call is TRBV25-1, the J call TRBJ1-4, with D tentatively TRBD1 (6 bases). CDR3 nucleotide sequence: TGTGCCAGCAGCCCGCACAGGGCGGGTGAAAAACTGTTTTTT. Translating it yields CASSPHRAGEKLFF. The full variable domain, in which reference TRBV25-1 and TRBJ1-4 provide the parts outside the CDR3, is EADIYQTPRYLVIGTGKKITLECSQTMGHDKMYWYQQDPGMELHLIHYSYGVNSTEKGDLSSESTVSRIRTEHFPLTLESARPSHTSQYLCASSPHRAGEKLFFGSGTQLSVL.